This T cell receptor beta chain is from a study of blood T cell repertoires in COVID-19. Study background: In each case, the material was cDNA or gDNA derived from T cells, B-cell-depleted T cells, or PBMCs.

As originally analysed: For nucleated cells, counts were estimated from reference gene primer amplification. Only in-frame clones appear in the TCRdb table, and some are missing; sequencing was by immunoSEQ multiplex PCR. V and J calls and clone size are given by that table; D and trimming were obtained from the DNA. The sample includes roughly 220,000 clones, almost 90% of them seen just once. Individuals aged about 18 to 100 years were recruited from 24 US areas. V was pared by 8 bases and J by 6 bases, with 17 bases between. CDR3 length equals 14 residues. Germline CDR1 is MNHEY and CDR2 is SVGAGI.

The clonotype originates from a woman aged 50 to 65 with acute COVID-19. Sequences were obtained from PBMCs or T cells enriched from blood (not recorded which). This chain connects TRBV6-5 to TRBJ2-1; tentative D call: TRBD2 (6 bases). CDR3 region: CASPLPRGGNEQFF. The CDR3 region has the DNA TGTGCCAGCCCACTCCCCCGGGGAGGCAATGAGCAGTTCTTC.